These T cell receptor beta chains were read from a single sample in a study of cytomegalovirus exposure and HLA in healthy donors. Only in-frame clones appear in the TCRdb table, and some are missing; sequencing was by immunoSEQ multiplex PCR. The sample lists over 100,000 clones, 66% occurring once. Input material: PBMCs. These receptors were collected from a man aged 18 to 29 in good health and CMV-seronegative. Each CDR3 is given with its conserved first and last residue. The D gene is left open where the match is weak. For some rows the clone size is stated as once, few or many, or as a class when expanded; others skip it.

j_call,d_call,v_call,clone_size,cdr3_nt,cdr3_aa
TRBJ2-1,TRBD2,TRBV7-3,few,TGTGCCAGCAGCTTAGCTAGCGGGGGGGCCGCTGAGCAGTTCTTC,CASSLASGGAAEQFF
TRBJ2-3,NA,TRBV11-2,NA,TGTGCCAGCAGCTTCCGGGCTACGCGGAGGACAGATACGCAGTATTTT,CASSFRATRRTDTQYF
TRBJ1-3,NA,TRBV4-1,NA,TGCGCCAGCCGTACAGCCAGCTCTGGAAACACCATATATTTT,CASRTASSGNTIYF
TRBJ1-5,NA,TRBV2,NA,TGTGCCAGCAGTGAAGCGCGACAGAGCAATCAGCCCCAGCATTTT,CASSEARQSNQPQHF
TRBJ2-1,TRBD2,TRBV19,NA,TGTGCCAGTAGTCCCTGGGAAGTGACTAGCGCCGAATACTCCTACAATGAGCAGTTCTTC,CASSPWEVTSAEYSYNEQFF
TRBJ2-4,TRBD2,TRBV5-4,NA,TGTGCCAGCAGCTTGGAGGGAGGGGTCTCAAACATTCAGTACTTC,CASSLEGGVSNIQYF
TRBJ2-7,NA,TRBV19,NA,TGTGCCAGTAGTATAAGCGACAGCTCCTACGAGCAGTACTTC,CASSISDSSYEQYF
TRBJ2-1,TRBD2,TRBV28,NA,TGTGCCAGCTTCACTAGCGGAAGAGTCAATGAGCAGTTCTTC,CASFTSGRVNEQFF
TRBJ1-2,NA,TRBV6-5,NA,TGTGCCACCTTTCAGGGCCGCGGCTACACCTTC,CATFQGRGYTF
TRBJ1-1,TRBD1,TRBV13,NA,TGTGCCAGCAGCCCCCGGACAGGGCGCACTGAAGCTTTCTTT,CASSPRTGRTEAFF
TRBJ2-7,NA,TRBV7-9,NA,TGTGCCAGCAGCTGGAGCCCTGGCTACGAGCAGTACTTC,CASSWSPGYEQYF
TRBJ2-2,TRBD2,TRBV6-6,few,TGTGCCACCACTCTACTAGCGGGAGGACTTACCGGGGAGCTGTTTTTT,CATTLLAGGLTGELFF
TRBJ2-7,TRBD1,TRBV6-5,once,TGTGCCAGCAGTTACTCCGGGACAGGGAGAAGGGAGCAGTACTTC,CASSYSGTGRREQYF
TRBJ2-5,NA,TRBV6-5,NA,TGTGCCAGCAGCCGACTTGTTCAAGAGACCCAGTACTTC,CASSRLVQETQYF
TRBJ2-7,NA,TRBV7-2,NA,TGTGCCAGCAGCACCTCCCTTCTAAACGAGCAGTACTTC,CASSTSLLNEQYF
TRBJ2-7,NA,TRBV30,NA,TGTGCCTGGAGAGCCTCCTACGAGCAGTACTTC,CAWRASYEQYF
TRBJ2-1,NA,TRBV15,NA,TGTGCCACCAGCGACCTATCTAGCGTCCCCTACAATGAGCAGTTCTTC,CATSDLSSVPYNEQFF
TRBJ2-7,TRBD2,TRBV7-9,NA,TGTGCCAGCAGCGCGGGACTAGCGGGAGGGTACGAGCAGTACTTC,CASSAGLAGGYEQYF
TRBJ2-7,NA,TRBV11-2,few,TGTGCCAGCAGTGATGTGTACTTGCAGTACTTC,CASSDVYLQYF
TRBJ2-2,TRBD2,TRBV9,NA,TGTGCCAGCAGCGGCCTTTATAGGACTAGCGGGCATACCGGGGAGCTGTTTTTT,CASSGLYRTSGHTGELFF
TRBJ1-2,TRBD1,TRBV15,NA,TGTGCCACCAGCAGAGTACCCGGGACAGGGGGCGCGAGGGATGTTGGCTACACCTTC,CATSRVPGTGGARDVGYTF
TRBJ1-6,NA,TRBV25-1,once,TGTGCCAGCAGCCATAGTACCTATAATTCACCCCTCCACTTT,CASSHSTYNSPLHF
TRBJ2-7,NA,TRBV9,once,TGTGCCAGCAGCGTAGCGGGGGGCGACGAGCAGTACTTC,CASSVAGGDEQYF
TRBJ2-7,NA,TRBV28,once,TGTGCCAGCAGCCCGCCTGACAGGCCGACCTACGAGCAGTACTTC,CASSPPDRPTYEQYF
TRBJ1-3,NA,TRBV29-1,NA,TGCAGCGTCCGAGTACGGGAGACTGGAAACACCATATATTTT,CSVRVRETGNTIYF
TRBJ1-5,TRBD1,TRBV19,NA,TGTGCCAGTAGTATGGGACAGGGACTACAACTCAATCAGCCCCAGCATTTT,CASSMGQGLQLNQPQHF
TRBJ2-3,TRBD1,TRBV11-3,once,TGTGCCAGCAGCTTTGAGGGGGCTGATACGCAGTATTTT,CASSFEGADTQYF
TRBJ2-7,TRBD1,TRBV7-6,NA,TGTGCCAGCAGCTTTGGTGTGGCCACGGGGCAGGGGGCGTGTGAGCAGTACTTC,CASSFGVATGQGACEQYF
TRBJ1-2,TRBD1,TRBV5-4,NA,TGTGCCAGCAGCATCTCCGGGACAGGGGGATATGGCTACACCTTC,CASSISGTGGYGYTF
TRBJ2-2,NA,TRBV9,NA,TGTGCCAGCAGCGTAGGAATGCTCCCGCGGAGCGGGGAGCTGTTTTTT,CASSVGMLPRSGELFF
TRBJ1-2,TRBD1,TRBV7-2,NA,TGTGCCAGCAGCTCCACCGGGACAGGGGTCTATGGCTACACCTTC,CASSSTGTGVYGYTF